This passage covers 23 T cell receptor beta chains from one sample sequenced in a study of T-cell memory formation after mild COVID-19. TCRdb re-analysed the 5' RACE reads in MiXCR, keeping a single row per CDR3 protein. The sample holds fewer than 600,000 distinct CDR3 sequences, roughly 22% seen once. What was sequenced was PBMCs or a T cell subset sorted from them (not recorded which). The receptors shown here come from an adult woman who had mild COVID-19 (a few samples of this study predate the infection). Cell type and time point are not known.

This chain connects TRBV9 to TRBJ2-7; D gene unclear. V was pared by 0 bases and J by 0 bases, with 13 bases between. The germline gives CDR1 SGDLS, CDR2 YYNGEE. The CDR3 has 16 amino acids. The CDR3 DNA sequence: TGTGCCAGCAGCGTAGTCGGTGGAGCCTTCTCCTACGAGCAGTACTTC. Protein: CASSVVGGAFSYEQYF. The full variable domain, completed using reference TRBV9 and TRBJ2-7, is DSGVTQTPKHLITATGQRVTLRCSPRSGDLSVYWYQQSLDQGLQFLIQYYNGEERAKGNILERFSAQQFPDLHSELNLSSLELGDSALYFCASSVVGGAFSYEQYFGPGTRLTVT.

Remarks on this clonotype: This may stem from a read error, because a much larger clone lies one nucleotide away. The chain is built from TRBV6-5 and TRBJ2-3; D is perhaps TRBD2 (6 bases). The CDR3 sequence is 14 residues long. V lost 4 bases and J lost 4, with 12 bases in between. Per the germline V gene, CDR1 is MNHEY and CDR2 is SVGAGI. The CDR3 loop reads CASSLGLSPDTQYF. For the CDR3, the DNA is TGTGCCAGCAGTTTAGGACTATCTCCAGATACGCAGTATTTT.

This clonotype came up many times. J is TRBJ2-3 and V is TRBV29-1; weak D call: TRBD2 (6 bases). Trimming stripped 4 bases from V and 3 bases from J, with 14 bases between. CDR1 is SQVTM, CDR2 ANQGSEA, per germline. This CDR3 contains 14 residues. The CDR3: CSVGYGGSTDTQYF. As DNA, the CDR3 is TGCAGCGTTGGGTATGGGGGGAGTACAGATACGCAGTATTTT.

This chain links TRBV20-1 with TRBJ2-7, with D maybe TRBD1 (6 bases). Trimming pared 4 bases from V and 0 bases from J, leaving 34 bases between. The CDR3 consists of 21 residues. Looked up from germline, CDR1 is DFQATT and CDR2 is SNEGSKA (reference sequence). This CDR3 reads CSATKYPGVATHRTPSYEQYF. The CDR3 DNA reads as TGCAGTGCTACAAAGTATCCAGGGGTCGCCACACATAGGACTCCCTCCTACGAGCAGTACTTC.

The chain recombines TRBV7-6 with TRBJ2-3, with 10 bases that match TRBD1. The V segment lost 5 bases and the J segment 0 bases; nucleotides outside the gene matches: 11. The length of the CDR3 is 18 residues. Per germline, CDR1 SGHVS and CDR2 FNYEAQ. The CDR3 nucleotides read TGTGCCAGCAGCCTCCGACAGGGGGCGGATTATAGCACAGATACGCAGTATTTT. It specifies CASSLRQGADYSTDTQYF.

The chain carries TRBV29-1 and TRBJ2-1; 12 nucleotides line up with TRBD1. The CDR3 sequence is 15 residues long. Trimming cost V 8 bases and J 9 bases; bases outside gene matches: 14. CDR1 is SQVTM, CDR2 ANQGSEA, per germline. The CDR3 bases are TGCAGCACCCGAAAGGGAGGGACAGGGGGCGGTGAGCAGTTCTTC. Translated: CSTRKGGTGGGEQFF.

This clonotype has more than one count but fewer than ten. This chain links TRBV19 with TRBJ2-7, with TRBD1 as a possible D gene (6 bases). Trimming pared 2 bases from V and 2 bases from J, leaving 13 bases between. Germline V gives CDR1 LNHDA, CDR2 SQIVND (reference sequence). The CDR3 contains 15 residues. The CDR3 DNA follows: TGTGCCAGTAGTATACGGGGCAGGGACACCTACGAGCAGTACTTC. It specifies CASSIRGRDTYEQYF.

The J gene is TRBJ2-3, the V gene TRBV10-3; the D is unclear. The V end was cut by 9 bases, the J end by 1 base, with 2 bases between. This CDR3 spans 10 amino acids. The germline gives CDR1 ENHRY, CDR2 SYGVKD. The CDR3: CAMGTDTQYF. The CDR3 nucleotides read TGTGCCATGGGCACAGATACGCAGTATTTT.

CDR3 in amino acids: CSARGGENYNSPLHF. CDR3 sequence (DNA): TGCAGTGCTAGAGGTGGCGAAAACTATAATTCACCCCTCCACTTT. V is TRBV20-1 and J is TRBJ1-6; D remains unclear. Germline values: CDR1 DFQATT, CDR2 SNEGSKA (reference sequence). V gave up 1 base and J gave up 3 bases, with 10 bases separating them. This CDR3 is 15 amino acids long.

The rearrangement joins TRBV5-1 to TRBJ2-5, with 8 bases aligning to TRBD2. This CDR3 region has 15 residues. V was clipped by 3 bases and J by 5 bases; unmatched bases: 9. Looked up from germline, CDR1 is SGHRS and CDR2 is YFSETQ. CDR3: CASSWASGLGETQYF. CDR3 sequence (DNA): TGCGCCAGCAGCTGGGCTAGCGGGCTCGGGGAGACCCAGTACTTC.

The sample holds one count of this clonotype. This sequence joins TRBV20-1 and TRBJ2-1, with D perhaps TRBD2 (6 bases). Germline CDR1 and CDR2: DFQATT and SNEGSKA (reference sequence). The germline V and J ends were trimmed by 3 bases and 12 bases, with 18 bases remaining between them. CDR3 length equals 13 residues. Here the CDR3 reads CSARGGAGGGQFF. The CDR3 DNA reads as TGCAGTGCTAGGGGGGGAGCGGGCGGTGGGCAGTTCTTC.

The V call is TRBV24-1, the J call TRBJ2-1; TRBD2 matches at 12 bases. V shed 2 bases and J 15 bases; nucleotides not matched to a gene: 7. The CDR3 spans 14 residues. Germline CDR1 reads KGHDR; CDR2 reads SFDVKD. In DNA, the CDR3 is TGTGCCACCAGTGATTCCAGGACTAGCGGGGTGTCGTTCTTC. This codes for CATSDSRTSGVSFF.

The chain joins TRBV4-3 to TRBJ2-3; TRBD1 aligns across 9 bases. Germline CDR1 is LGHNA and CDR2 is YSLEER. The CDR3 runs to 18 residues. Trimming took 0 bases from V and 3 from J; bases not matched to a gene: 10. CDR3 DNA: TGCGCCAGCAGCCAAGAGGTTCCCGGGACAGGGCTAACAGATACGCAGTATTTT. Its protein is CASSQEVPGTGLTDTQYF.

The chain carries TRBV20-1 and TRBJ2-1; 11 positions match TRBD2. Germline values: CDR1 DFQATT, CDR2 SNEGSKA (reference sequence). The CDR3 is made up of 14 amino acids. After removal of 0 bases from V and 6 bases from J, the junction contained 1 base not matched to a gene. CDR3 bases: TGCAGTGCTAGAGATAGCGGGGGGGTCAATGAGCAGTTCTTC. Encoded protein: CSARDSGGVNEQFF.

The chain links TRBV12-3 or TRBV12-4 to TRBJ2-4; no reliable D call. The ends were cut back, 4 bases at V and 7 bases at J, with 11 bases in the middle. This CDR3 contains 13 residues. The CDR3 reads CASSSSNGNIQYF. The CDR3 DNA sequence: TGTGCCAGCAGTTCCTCCAACGGGAACATTCAGTACTTC.

V usage is TRBV18 and J usage is TRBJ1-1; 7 bases agree with TRBD1. Germline V CDR1 and CDR2: KGHSH, LQKENI. The CDR3 has 16 amino acids. V lost 1 base, J lost 0 bases, and 5 bases stayed unmatched. The CDR3 here is CASSPQGAGMNTEAFF. Here the CDR3 DNA reads TGTGCCAGCTCACCACAGGGGGCAGGGATGAACACTGAAGCTTTCTTT.

In its sample, this clonotype was seen a few times. The chain is built from TRBV6-1 and TRBJ1-2; D is perhaps TRBD1 (6 bases). The germline gives CDR1 MNHNS, CDR2 SASEGT. The CDR3 has 13 amino acids. V gave up 1 base and J gave up 8 bases, with 11 bases separating them. The CDR3 loop reads CASSEGGGEGYTF. In DNA, the CDR3 is TGTGCCAGCAGTGAAGGAGGGGGGGAAGGCTACACCTTC.

This clonotype showed up many times. This rearrangement joins TRBV12-3 or TRBV12-4 to TRBJ1-6; D ambiguous. The V end was cut by 6 bases, the J end by 1 base, with 10 bases between. This CDR3 has 15 residues. The CDR3 spells CASSLGSSYNSPLHF. The CDR3 nucleotides are TGTGCCAGCAGCTTGGGAAGTTCCTATAATTCACCCCTCCACTTT.

The chain combines TRBV6-5 with TRBJ1-2, with D uncertain. Germline V lookup: CDR1 MNHEY, CDR2 SVGAGI. CDR3 length equals 15 residues. V lost 3 bases and J 4 bases, leaving 15 bases between the germline ends. The CDR3 DNA reads TGTGCCAGCAGTTATGGAGGGCCGGGTGGCTATGGCTACACCTTC. The encoded protein is CASSYGGPGGYGYTF.

Here the CDR3 reads CASSYSRLYANYGYTF. The CDR3 nucleotides read TGTGCCAGCAGTTACTCTCGACTTTACGCTAACTATGGCTACACCTTC. The chain links TRBV6-5 to TRBJ1-2; D uncertain. The V end lost 0 bases, the J end lost 0 bases, and 11 bases lay between the germline ends. Germline CDR1 MNHEY, CDR2 SVGAGI. The CDR3 runs 16 residues.

This clonotype was observed a few times. J is TRBJ1-5 and V is TRBV27; 10 bases are shared with TRBD1. This CDR3 comprises 16 residues. CDR1 and CDR2 from the germline V gene are MNHEY and SMNVEV (reference sequence). With V trimmed by 5 bases and J by 1 base, 5 bases remained unmatched. The CDR3 DNA sequence: TGTGCCAGCAGTCCCTTGACAGGGGGCAGCAATCAGCCCCAGCATTTT. It translates to CASSPLTGGSNQPQHF.

J is TRBJ2-2 and V is TRBV5-1; D gene unclear. V was clipped by 0 bases and J by 7 bases, with 7 bases between them. The CDR3 sequence is 13 residues long. CDR1 is SGHRS and CDR2 is YFSETQ in the germline V gene. The CDR3: CASSLGYGGELFF. The CDR3 region has the DNA TGCGCCAGCAGCTTGGGGTATGGCGGGGAGCTGTTTTTT.

This clonotype has just a few counts. V is TRBV5-6 and J is TRBJ1-1; D is uncertain. Germline lookup yields CDR1 SGHDT and CDR2 YYEEEE. This CDR3 comprises 15 residues. The V and J ends lost 4 bases and 6 bases respectively, with 19 bases between them. CDR3 sequence reads: CASSAWGQAYSEAFF. The CDR3 DNA reads TGTGCCAGCAGCGCCTGGGGTCAGGCCTATTCTGAAGCTTTCTTT.